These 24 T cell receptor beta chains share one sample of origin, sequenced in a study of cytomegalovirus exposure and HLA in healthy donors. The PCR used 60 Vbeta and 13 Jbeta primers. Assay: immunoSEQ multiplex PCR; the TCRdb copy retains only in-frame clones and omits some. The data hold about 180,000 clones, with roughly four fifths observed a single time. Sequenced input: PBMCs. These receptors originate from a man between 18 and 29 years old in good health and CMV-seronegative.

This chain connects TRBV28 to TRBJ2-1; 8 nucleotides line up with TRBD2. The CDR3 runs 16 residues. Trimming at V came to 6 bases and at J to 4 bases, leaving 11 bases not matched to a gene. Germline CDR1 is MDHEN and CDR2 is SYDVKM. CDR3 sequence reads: CASRGPSGSTYNEQFF. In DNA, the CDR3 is TGTGCCAGCAGGGGCCCCAGCGGGAGCACTTACAATGAGCAGTTCTTC.

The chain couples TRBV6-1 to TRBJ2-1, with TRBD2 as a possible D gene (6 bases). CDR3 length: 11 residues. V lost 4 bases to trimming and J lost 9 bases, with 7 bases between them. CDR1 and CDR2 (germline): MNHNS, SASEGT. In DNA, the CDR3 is TGTGCCAGCAGTGGGGGAGGTGAGCAGTTCTTC. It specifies CASSGGGEQFF.

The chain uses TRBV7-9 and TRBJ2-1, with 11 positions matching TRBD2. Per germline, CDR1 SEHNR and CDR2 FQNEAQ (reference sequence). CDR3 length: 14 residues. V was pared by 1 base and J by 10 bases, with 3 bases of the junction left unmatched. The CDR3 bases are TGTGCCAGCAGCTTAGGGGGACTAGCGGAGGAGCAGTTCTTC. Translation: CASSLGGLAEEQFF.

The CDR3 DNA reads TGTGCCAGCAGTTTAGAACAGCACTATGGCTACACCTTC. Its translation: CASSLEQHYGYTF. The V gene is TRBV6-1, the J gene TRBJ1-2; the D is unclear. V was pared by 5 bases and J by 3 bases, with 10 bases between. Germline V gene data show CDR1 as MNHNS and CDR2 as SASEGT. This CDR3 is built from 13 residues.

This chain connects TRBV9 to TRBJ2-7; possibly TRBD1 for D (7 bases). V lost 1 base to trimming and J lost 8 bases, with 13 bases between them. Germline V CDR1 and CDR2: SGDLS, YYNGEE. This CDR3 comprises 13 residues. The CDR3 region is CASSVKEGAKQYF. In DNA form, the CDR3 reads TGTGCCAGCAGCGTAAAGGAGGGGGCAAAGCAGTACTTC. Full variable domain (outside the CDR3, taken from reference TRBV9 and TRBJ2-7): DSGVTQTPKHLITATGQRVTLRCSPRSGDLSVYWYQQSLDQGLQFLIQYYNGEERAKGNILERFSAQQFPDLHSELNLSSLELGDSALYFCASSVKEGAKQYFGPGTRLTVT.

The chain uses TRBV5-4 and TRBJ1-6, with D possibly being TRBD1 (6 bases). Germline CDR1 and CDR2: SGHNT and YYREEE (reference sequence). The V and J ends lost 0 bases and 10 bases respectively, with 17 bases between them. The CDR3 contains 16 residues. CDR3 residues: CASSLEVAQGRSPLHF. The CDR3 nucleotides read TGTGCCAGCAGCTTGGAGGTTGCGCAGGGGCGCTCACCCCTCCACTTT.

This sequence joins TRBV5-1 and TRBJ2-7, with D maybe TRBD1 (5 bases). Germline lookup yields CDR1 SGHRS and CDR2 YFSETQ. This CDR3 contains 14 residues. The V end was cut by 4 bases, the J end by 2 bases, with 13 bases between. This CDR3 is CASSPRQKTYEQYF. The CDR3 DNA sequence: TGCGCCAGCAGCCCTAGACAGAAAACCTACGAGCAGTACTTC.

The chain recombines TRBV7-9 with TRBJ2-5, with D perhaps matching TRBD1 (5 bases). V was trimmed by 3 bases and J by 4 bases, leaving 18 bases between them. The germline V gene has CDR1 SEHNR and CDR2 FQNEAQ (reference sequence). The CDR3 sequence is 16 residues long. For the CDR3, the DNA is TGTGCCAGCAGCTTTTCCCCGGGTAGGGGTGGAGAGACCCAGTACTTC. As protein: CASSFSPGRGGETQYF.

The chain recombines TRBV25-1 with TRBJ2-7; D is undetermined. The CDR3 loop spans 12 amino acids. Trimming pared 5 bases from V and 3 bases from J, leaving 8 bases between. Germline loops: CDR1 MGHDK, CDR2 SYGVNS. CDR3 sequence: CASSLKNYEQYF. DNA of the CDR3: TGTGCCAGCAGTTTAAAAAACTACGAGCAGTACTTC.

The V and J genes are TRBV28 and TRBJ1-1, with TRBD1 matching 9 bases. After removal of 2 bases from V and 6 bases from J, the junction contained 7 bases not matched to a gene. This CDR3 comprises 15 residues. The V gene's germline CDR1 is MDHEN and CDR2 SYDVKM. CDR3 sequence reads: CASSLGGQGGSEAFF. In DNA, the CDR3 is TGTGCCAGCAGTTTAGGGGGACAGGGTGGATCTGAAGCTTTCTTT.

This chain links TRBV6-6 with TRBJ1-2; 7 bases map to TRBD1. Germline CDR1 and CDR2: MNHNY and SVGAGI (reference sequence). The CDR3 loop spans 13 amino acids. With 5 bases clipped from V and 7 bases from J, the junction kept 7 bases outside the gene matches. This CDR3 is CASSQRQGSGYTF. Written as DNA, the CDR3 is TGTGCCAGCAGTCAGAGACAGGGCTCTGGCTACACCTTC.

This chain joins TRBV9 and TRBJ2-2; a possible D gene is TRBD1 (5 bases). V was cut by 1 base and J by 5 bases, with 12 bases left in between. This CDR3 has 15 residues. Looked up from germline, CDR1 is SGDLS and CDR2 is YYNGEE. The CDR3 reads CASSVRGLGTGELFF. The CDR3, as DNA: TGTGCCAGCAGCGTAAGGGGTCTGGGGACCGGGGAGCTGTTTTTT.

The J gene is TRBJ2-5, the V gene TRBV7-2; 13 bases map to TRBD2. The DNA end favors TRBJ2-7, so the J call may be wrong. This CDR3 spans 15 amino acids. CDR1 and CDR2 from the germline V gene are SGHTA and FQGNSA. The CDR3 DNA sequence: TGTGCCAGCAGCCCCGGGACTAGCGGGGACTACGAGCAGTACTTC. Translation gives CASSPGTSGDYEQYF.

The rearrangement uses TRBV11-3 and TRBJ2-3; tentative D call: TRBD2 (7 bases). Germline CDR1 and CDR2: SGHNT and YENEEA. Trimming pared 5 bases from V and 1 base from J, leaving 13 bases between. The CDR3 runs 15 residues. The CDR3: CASSPRGAGTDTQYF. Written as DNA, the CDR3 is TGTGCCAGCAGCCCTCGGGGGGCGGGCACAGATACGCAGTATTTT.

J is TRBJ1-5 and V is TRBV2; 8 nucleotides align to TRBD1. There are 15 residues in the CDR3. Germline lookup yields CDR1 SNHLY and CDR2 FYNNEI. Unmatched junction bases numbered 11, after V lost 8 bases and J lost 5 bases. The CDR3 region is CASRPGQGEYQPQHF. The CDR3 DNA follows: TGTGCCAGCCGACCCGGACAGGGAGAATATCAGCCCCAGCATTTT.

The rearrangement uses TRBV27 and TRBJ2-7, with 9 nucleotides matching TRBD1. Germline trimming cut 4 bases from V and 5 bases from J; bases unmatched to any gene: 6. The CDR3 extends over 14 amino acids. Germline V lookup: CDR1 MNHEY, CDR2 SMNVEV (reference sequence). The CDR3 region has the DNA TGTGCCAGCAGTTATGGGACAGGGATTAACGAGCAGTACTTC. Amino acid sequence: CASSYGTGINEQYF.

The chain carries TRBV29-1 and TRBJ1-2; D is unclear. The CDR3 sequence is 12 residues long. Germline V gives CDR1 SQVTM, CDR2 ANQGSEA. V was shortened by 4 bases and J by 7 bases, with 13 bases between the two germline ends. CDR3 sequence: CSVVVSSLGYTF. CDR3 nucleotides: TGCAGCGTTGTAGTTTCAAGTCTTGGCTACACCTTC.

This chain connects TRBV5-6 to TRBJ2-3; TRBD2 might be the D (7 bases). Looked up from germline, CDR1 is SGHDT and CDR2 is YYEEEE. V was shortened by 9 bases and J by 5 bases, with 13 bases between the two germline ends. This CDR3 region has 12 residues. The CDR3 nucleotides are TGTGCCATGGGGGGGGCAGGAGATACGCAGTATTTT. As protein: CAMGGAGDTQYF.

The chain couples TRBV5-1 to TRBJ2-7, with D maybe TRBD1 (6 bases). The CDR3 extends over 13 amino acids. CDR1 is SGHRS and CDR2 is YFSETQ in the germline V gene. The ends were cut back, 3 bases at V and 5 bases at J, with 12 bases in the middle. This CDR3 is CASSSLRGNEQYF. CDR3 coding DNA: TGCGCCAGCAGCTCCCTCAGGGGCAACGAGCAGTACTTC.

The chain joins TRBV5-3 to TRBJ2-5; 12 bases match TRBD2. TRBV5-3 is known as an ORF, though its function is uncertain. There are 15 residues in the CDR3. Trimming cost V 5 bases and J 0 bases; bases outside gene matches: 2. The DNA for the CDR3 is TGTGCCAGAAGTCTAGCGGGGGGGCACCAAGAGACCCAGTACTTC. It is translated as CARSLAGGHQETQYF.

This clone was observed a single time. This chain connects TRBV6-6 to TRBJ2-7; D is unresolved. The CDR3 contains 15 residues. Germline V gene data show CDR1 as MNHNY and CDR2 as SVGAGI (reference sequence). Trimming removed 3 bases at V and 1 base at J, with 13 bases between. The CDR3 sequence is CASSYLETPSYEQYF. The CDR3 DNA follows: TGTGCCAGCAGTTATCTCGAAACACCTTCCTACGAGCAGTACTTC.

The CDR3 DNA is TGCGCCAGCAGCCGGGTAGGCGGGGGACAAGAGACCCAGTACTTC. It codes for CASSRVGGGQETQYF. The V and J genes are TRBV5-1 and TRBJ2-5; 7 bases agree with TRBD2. Germline CDR1 reads SGHRS; CDR2 reads YFSETQ. CDR3 length equals 15 residues. Trimming removed 4 bases from V and 2 bases from J; junction bases left unmatched: 8. Combining the CDR3 with reference TRBV5-1 and TRBJ2-5 gives the whole variable domain KAGVTQTPRYLIKTRGQQVTLSCSPISGHRSVSWYQQTPGQGLQFLFEYFSETQRNKGNFPGRFSGRQFSNSRSEMNVSTLELGDSALYLCASSRVGGGQETQYFGPGTRLLVL.

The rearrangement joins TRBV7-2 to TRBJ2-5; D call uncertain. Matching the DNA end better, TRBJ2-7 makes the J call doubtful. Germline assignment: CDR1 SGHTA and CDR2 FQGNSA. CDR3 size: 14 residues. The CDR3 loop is CASRLMRSSYEQYF. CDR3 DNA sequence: TGTGCCAGCAGATTAATGCGGAGCTCCTACGAGCAGTACTTC.

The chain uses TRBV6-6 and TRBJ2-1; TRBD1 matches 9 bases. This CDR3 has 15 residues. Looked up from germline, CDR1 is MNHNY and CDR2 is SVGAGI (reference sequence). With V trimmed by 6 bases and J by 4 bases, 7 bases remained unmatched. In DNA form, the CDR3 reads TGTGCCAGCAGCGGAACCGGGACAGGGTACAATGAGCAGTTCTTC. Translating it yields CASSGTGTGYNEQFF.